Shown below are 8 T cell receptor beta chains from a single sample sequenced in a study of T-cell memory formation after mild COVID-19. TCRdb analysed the 5' RACE reads with MiXCR anew, one entry per CDR3 protein. Of under 300,000 distinct CDR3 sequences listed, about a sixth are singletons. Sequencing was performed on PBMCs or a T cell subset sorted from them (not recorded which). The receptors come from a man aged 18 to 29 who had mild COVID-19 (a few samples of this study predate the infection). Cell type and time point are not known.

This rearrangement joins TRBV6-7 to TRBJ1-1; a possible D gene is TRBD1 (5 bases). TRBV6-7 is an ORF, and what it does is uncertain. The CDR3 loop spans 16 amino acids. V gave up 2 bases and J gave up 1 base, with 14 bases separating them. The CDR3 reads CASSYAEGLPNTEAFF. DNA for the CDR3: TGTGCCAGCAGTTACGCGGAGGGGCTACCGAACACTGAAGCTTTCTTT.

The genes are TRBV5-1 and TRBJ1-2; D gene ambiguous. This CDR3 spans 13 amino acids. V was pared by 0 bases and J by 6 bases, with 9 bases between. CDR1 is SGHRS, CDR2 YFSETQ, per germline. The CDR3: CASSLANFDGYTF. The DNA of the CDR3 is TGCGCCAGCAGCTTGGCCAACTTTGATGGCTACACCTTC.

In this sample, this clonotype turned up a few times. V usage is TRBV27 and J usage is TRBJ1-5; 7 bases agree with TRBD1. The CDR3 loop spans 17 amino acids. Germline V gene lookup returns CDR1 MNHEY and CDR2 SMNVEV (reference sequence). After removal of 5 bases from V and 1 base from J, the junction contained 11 bases not matched to a gene. CDR3 amino acids: CASSPRDSSRSNQPQHF. DNA for the CDR3: TGTGCCAGCAGTCCACGGGACAGTTCGAGGAGCAATCAGCCCCAGCATTTT.

The chain links TRBV12-3 or TRBV12-4 to TRBJ2-5; D is possibly TRBD2 (6 bases). The CDR3 runs 14 residues. V was trimmed by 6 bases and J by 1 base, leaving 12 bases between them. The CDR3 reads CASSLTRFQETQYF. DNA of the CDR3: TGTGCCAGCAGCTTGACTAGATTCCAAGAGACCCAGTACTTC.

Only a few counts were recorded for this clonotype. The rearrangement uses TRBV7-2 and TRBJ1-4; no definite D call. The V gene's germline CDR1 is SGHTA and CDR2 FQGNSA. Deletions cut 1 base from V and 5 bases from J, with 11 bases between. This CDR3 spans 15 amino acids. The CDR3, as DNA: TGTGCCAGCAGCTTAGGTCTGGAACGGAATGAAAAACTGTTTTTT. It codes for CASSLGLERNEKLFF. The full variable domain, its missing parts supplied by reference TRBV7-2 and TRBJ1-4, is GAGVSQSPSNKVTEKGKDVELRCDPISGHTALYWYRQSLGQGLEFLIYFQGNSAPDKSGLPSDRFSAERTGGSVSTLTIQRTQQEDSAVYLCASSLGLERNEKLFFGSGTQLSVL.

This rearrangement joins TRBV20-1 to TRBJ2-2, with 10 bases aligning to TRBD2. Germline assignment: CDR1 DFQATT and CDR2 SNEGSKA (reference sequence). This CDR3 is built from 15 residues. V trimming: 5 bases; J trimming: 4 bases; junction bases outside the gene matches: 7. CDR3 coding DNA: TGCAGTGCTCCCCCACTAGCGGGGTTCACCGGGGAGCTGTTTTTT. Its translation: CSAPPLAGFTGELFF.

This clonotype showed up just a few times. This chain joins TRBV6-2 or TRBV6-3 and TRBJ1-2, with D tentatively TRBD1 (5 bases). V was cut by 1 base and J by 1 base, with 10 bases left in between. From germline, CDR1 is MNHEY and CDR2 SVGEGT. The CDR3 loop spans 15 amino acids. DNA of the CDR3: TGTGCCAGCAGTTACTTGACAGAGCATAACTATGGCTACACCTTC. Protein sequence: CASSYLTEHNYGYTF.

This clonotype has a handful of counts. V gene TRBV6-2 or TRBV6-3 combines with J gene TRBJ2-7, with 9 bases that match TRBD1. Germline-derived CDR1 and CDR2 are MNHEY and SVGEGT. This CDR3 has 16 residues. J gave up 4 bases and V 9 bases, and 16 bases lay outside the gene matches. In DNA, the CDR3 is TGTGCCAGTAAGTCCCCGGGACAGGGACCACTTTACGAGCAGTACTTC. Protein sequence: CASKSPGQGPLYEQYF.